The present entry profiles one T cell receptor (beta chain) with its context. Its matching antigen is unknown. This sample was included in a study of monozygotic twins with inflammatory bowel disease. General study results and limits: Repertoire similarity did not differ between concordant and discordant twins, possibly owing to limited power. No one strong IBD-associated signal or clonotype was supported.

The CDR3 contains 17 residues. Germline CDR1 reads KGHDR; CDR2 reads SFDVKD. Following a re-call of the 5' RACE reads, TCRdb has one entry per CDR3 protein and lacks DNA. The sample includes a few hundred thousand distinct CDR3 sequences. Sample: blood. The V call is TRBV24-1, the J call TRBJ2-1. The source of this sequence is a human donor with ulcerative colitis or Crohn's disease, or a healthy co-twin of an affected twin (not recorded which). The CDR3 protein is CATSEFGGSGSYNEQFF.